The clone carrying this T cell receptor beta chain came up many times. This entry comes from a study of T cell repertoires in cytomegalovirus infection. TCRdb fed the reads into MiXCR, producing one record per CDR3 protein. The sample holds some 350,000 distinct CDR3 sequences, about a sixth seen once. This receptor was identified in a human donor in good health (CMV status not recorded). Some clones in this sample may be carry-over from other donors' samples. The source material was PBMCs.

The CDR3 loop reads CASSLWRENNEQFF. The CDR3 coding sequence is TGTGCCAGCAGCTTGTGGCGGGAGAACAATGAGCAGTTCTTC. This chain connects TRBV7-6 to TRBJ2-1; 7 bases match TRBD2. CDR1 and CDR2 (germline): SGHVS, FNYEAQ. The CDR3 contains 14 residues. V lost 3 bases, J lost 5 bases, and 4 bases stayed unmatched.